The present entry profiles one T cell receptor beta chain with its context. It has no known antigen specificity. No much larger clonotype is one base removed from it; base qualities were not supplied. The cohort was made up of approximately 670 healthy bone marrow donors. At the time of sampling, every cohort member was nominally healthy, though immune exposures that went unrecorded were likely present. The donor was CMV seronegative and was included in the group of 352 seronegative cohort members. A peripheral blood sample was collected from each donor, and TCR beta sequencing was performed on peripheral blood mononuclear cells. Genomic DNA extraction from the blood cell samples was performed with the Qiagen DNeasy Blood Extraction Kit. Library creation used the immunoSEQ multiplex PCR assay. The multiplex PCR relied on a mix of 60 forward primers for TCR Vbeta segments and 13 reverse primers for TCR Jbeta segments. The CDR3 region of rearranged TCR beta genes was amplified from genomic DNA by a multiplex PCR assay. Amplified TCR beta libraries were sequenced as 87-base-pair reads on the Illumina HiSeq System. Turning to the authors' computational methods: A later analysis tallied tens of millions of unique TCR beta chains across the 650 to 750 repertoires, and about 12 million of those chains were shared by two or more donors. Raw reads were error-corrected and collapsed into unique sequences with a nearest-neighbor algorithm that merged closely related sequences to remove PCR and sequencing errors. To assign V, D and J gene segments, CDR3 sequences were aligned to IMGT reference sequences. For a sequence to be retained, a match of at least six nucleotides to both a V gene segment and a J gene segment was required. Rearrangements were called productive when the CDR3 lacked stop codons and stayed in frame with V and J; all others were non-productive. Following IMGT convention, CDR3 was defined as the stretch from the second conserved V-encoded cysteine up to the conserved J-encoded phenylalanine. The earlier analysis of about 620 of the donors excluded sequences that lacked an unambiguous match to a single V gene segment. An earlier analysis of a few hundred of the donors called V segments functional above 56.7% productive rearrangements and segregating when the between-donor standard deviation exceeded 5%. To diagnose cytomegalovirus status from the catalog of TCR beta chain sequences, a statistical classification framework was built. In a later analysis, TCR nucleotide sequences were compared against IMGT/GENE-DB human TR gene sequences so that V and J genes could be assigned. The TCRdist pipeline was used in a later analysis to assign CDR3 sequences and most-parsimonious VDJ recombination scenarios. In a later analysis, each TCR beta chain was defined by its CDR3 amino acid sequence together with its V-gene family, and reads lacking a unique V-gene family were excluded. As a way to deal with suspected cross-contamination and a sequencing artifact, a later analysis dropped 450 to 600 nucleotide sequences that were highly shared and had low generation probability. In a later analysis, a clonal expansion index for each public chain was calculated from normalized within-repertoire ranks of inferred template counts. In a later analysis, generation probabilities were computed using a VDJ recombination model fitted to out-of-frame rearrangements, and the results were checked against IGoR. In a later analysis, hypergeometric tests were used to score TCR-TCR, TCR-HLA and TCR-CMV co-occurrence, with a repertoire-size bias correction applied to TCR pairs. In a later analysis, false discovery rates were estimated by permuting HLA or CMV assignments 20 times. In a later analysis, co-occurring TCRs were grouped using DBSCAN, with TCRdist sequence similarity added in when clustering inside HLA-allele-positive subsets. Repertoires with fewer than 30,000 or more than 120,000 public chains, plus five repertoires with anomalous nucleotide sharing, were excluded from co-occurrence clustering. The clones in this table, taken by TCRdb from immuneACCESS, are in-frame only. Not every clone is retained; where verified, under half of the shortfall comes from an unresolved V gene, and the cause of the rest is unknown. V, J and clone size were drawn from that table, and D and trimming were deduced from the DNA. This sample is represented by about 190,000 clones; about four fifths of them were singletons. The top ten hold 2.4% of the sample.

The data stem from a study of cytomegalovirus exposure and HLA in healthy donors (dated 2017 in TCRdb). Describing the broader study: According to an earlier analysis of around 600 of the donors, 200 million or so T cells yielded 95 million to 140 million unique TCR beta sequences and about 300 Gb of sequence data. An early release covering more than 500 HLA-typed donors comprised about 300 gigabases of sequencing data and approximately 85 million unique TCR sequences. Of the roughly 420 genotyped donors, approximately 80% were placed in the genetic ancestry cluster associated with self-reported Caucasian donors. The study aimed to test whether signatures of past pathogen exposure could be identified by cataloging public T cell receptors. The T cell repertoires of about 700 subjects were profiled by immunosequencing and related to cytomegalovirus serostatus. Besides the first cohort of around 670 subjects, a separate validation cohort made up of around 120 different subjects was used. To predict cytomegalovirus infection status, the study combined high-throughput TCR immunosequencing, statistical association of individual TCRs with disease status, and machine learning. To study patterns of TCR occurrence, a later analysis re-analyzed previously published TCR beta repertoires from 600 to 750 donors and added high-resolution HLA genotyping. Rather than drawing on any new phenotypic data, the later analysis identified candidate immune exposures from TCR beta sequences and the way those sequences occurred across donors. In an earlier analysis of roughly 580 of the donors, high-throughput TCR beta sequencing was used to judge whether each TCR beta V gene segment behaved as functional or pseudogenic. Donor age, sex, ethnicity and CMV serostatus were compiled together with the repertoire data. A later genetic analysis used genome-wide SNP genotypes for about three fifths of the 666 donors, treating that subset as a discovery cohort. Every repertoire in the discovery cohort had been generated on one and the same sequencing platform. Class I and class II HLA loci were covered by the typing at four-digit resolution. The number of donors typed differed by locus, with 629-630 for A, B, C, DRB1 and DQB1, 522 for DQA1, approximately 570 for DPA1, and roughly 450 for DPB1. Four to six DR-DQ haplotypes were handled as single units for association and clustering, since linkage in the cohort was strong. Among 300 to 500 genotyped donors of the cohort, an average of about 220,000 unique TCR beta nucleotide sequences was sequenced per donor, of which approximately 19% were non-productive.

Results the study describes overall, beyond this receptor: Linkage disequilibrium might explain the correlated functional status among segregating V segments, but an unknown experimental factor could not be excluded. Because counts were too low, some 16 rarely observed V segments, including chromosome 9 orphons, were excluded from the earlier analysis of 587 of the donors. The study listed 150 to 200 TCR beta chains as associated with cytomegalovirus. While some public TCRs were present in many individuals, most TCR sequences turned up only very rarely across donors. A later genetic analysis reported fewer N-insertions in productive TCRs among donors in an Asian-associated ancestry cluster than the approximately 670-donor mean. According to a later analysis, TCR association rates differed among HLA loci, with DRB1 alleles showing the most associated TCRs and HLA-C alleles showing the fewest. According to a later analysis, parvovirus B19, influenza, CMV and Epstein-Barr virus appeared linked to several top co-occurrence clusters. Presence/absence analyses assumed roughly uniform sequencing depth across donors, an assumption that may not hold. An association between a missense DCLRE1C variant and V-gene and J-gene trimming of TCR beta chains was found in a later genetic analysis and replicated in an independent cohort. When HLA alleles, especially DR and DQ, strongly co-occurred, attributing TCR associations to individual alleles was difficult. Most CMV-associated TCR beta chains appeared to be HLA-restricted in a later analysis, and the HLA associations seemed to be driven largely by CMV exposure. A group of highly shared sequence variants was considered likely to be a technical artifact of the sequencing pipeline. According to the authors, the approach could potentially be generalized to other disease states and immunological phenotypes. The cohort was sequenced for TCR beta chains only, and without alpha or paired-chain data the features that could be detected were limited. In both the original and validation cohorts, the classifier was reported to diagnose cytomegalovirus status with high specificity and sensitivity. Because HLA typing was unavailable for some donors at each locus, only the typed subset was used in association tests. Broadly in line with IMGT annotations, most TCR beta V segments showed up in productive rearrangements about 87% or about 30% of the time in an earlier analysis of approximately 600 of the donors. The 87-base-pair reads could not distinguish some IMGT-functional V segments, including TRBV6-2 and TRBV6-3, so those segments were excluded. A further reported finding was that TCR beta sequences accurately predicted the HLA-A and HLA-B alleles for most subjects in the first cohort. A later analysis found that HLA-associated TCR beta chains were more clonally expanded and had lower generation probabilities than equally common non-associated chains. Immune exposure information for the cohort was limited to CMV serostatus. At a false discovery rate of 0.05, a later analysis linked 16,951 TCR beta sequences to specific HLA alleles. A few of the identified cytomegalovirus-associated TCR beta chains were confirmed in vitro to be specific for cytomegalovirus antigens.

V loses 3 bases at its end and J loses 4 bases; junction bases beyond the gene matches: 5. CDR1 and CDR2 are read off the germline V gene as SGHAT and FQNNGV. Spanning cysteine to phenylalanine, the CDR3 consists of 14 amino acids. Of the read, only the CDR3 DNA is kept; its 42 bases are in frame from base 1. Recombination linked TRBV11-2 to TRBJ2-7, with 8 bases in between that match TRBD2. The sample comprised PBMCs. The TCR was taken from a male donor in good health and CMV-seronegative. The DNA sequence follows: TGTGCCAGCAGCTTCGGGACTAGGGATTACGAGCAGTACTTC. Protein translation: CASSFGTRDYEQYF.